The present T cell receptor (beta chain) was sequenced within a study of CD8 T cells in ankylosing spondylitis. Overall study results and limits: Fewer than 10 highly homologous variants made up a TCR beta motif that seemed to typify ankylosing spondylitis blood.

MiXCR, run by TCRdb on the 5' RACE reads, gives a single entry per CDR3 protein. The sample records about 750,000 distinct CDR3 sequences, around a fifth being singletons. The V end was cut by 3 bases, the J end by 0 bases, with 4 bases between. The CDR3 is 14 residues long. From germline, CDR1 is SGHRS and CDR2 YFSETQ. At least ten counts were recorded for this clonotype. Its antigen is unidentified. Sample: blood, either unsorted or a sorted T cell fraction (not recorded which). The chain carries TRBV5-1 and TRBJ1-6; unclear D gene. This clonotype originated in a male donor with ankylosing spondylitis. CDR3 sequence reads: CASSSSSYNSPLHF. The CDR3 DNA follows: TGCGCCAGCAGCTCGAGCTCCTATAATTCACCCCTCCACTTT. Full variable domain (missing parts from reference TRBV5-1 and TRBJ1-6): KAGVTQTPRYLIKTRGQQVTLSCSPISGHRSVSWYQQTPGQGLQFLFEYFSETQRNKGNFPGRFSGRQFSNSRSEMNVSTLELGDSALYLCASSSSSYNSPLHFGNGTRLTVT.